This T cell receptor (beta chain) was obtained from a study of blood T cell repertoires in COVID-19. Study-wide background: Samples representing acute and convalescent COVID-19 were sourced from the United States, Italy and Spain. PBMCs, B-cell-depleted T cells, or T cells were the source of the cDNA or gDNA that made up the material.

As processed by the authors: How many nucleated cells were present was estimated from reference gene primer amplification. This table comes from immunoSEQ multiplex PCR, and its TCRdb copy is limited to in-frame clones, with some not included. V and J calls and clone size are copied from that table; D and trimming were computed from the DNA. The table lists 95,000 to 150,000 clones, around four fifths of them singletons. The receptor was isolated from a human donor in a cohort sampled during active COVID-19. The sequenced sample consisted of peripheral blood.

The CDR3 DNA sequence: TGTGCCAGCAGTTATCTTCACACCATATATTTT. It translates to CASSYLHTIYF. The chain combines TRBV6-5 with TRBJ1-3; D unclear. V was cut by 3 bases and J by 8 bases, with 5 bases left in between. Germline CDR1 is MNHEY and CDR2 is SVGAGI. The CDR3 consists of 11 residues.